This T cell receptor (beta chain) was captured in a study of T cell repertoires in cytomegalovirus infection. Looking at the study overall: From public TCR beta signatures came an indication of both CMV infection and matching HLA type. Notes on the study in general: Dominating the ex vivo response were TCR beta clonotypes that were CMV-specific and HLA-C-restricted. Individuals carrying CMV plus the relevant HLA were identified by cumulative frequency of public TCR beta families.

TCRdb itself ran the reads through MiXCR, one entry per CDR3 protein. The sample gives around 230,000 distinct CDR3 sequences, under 8.5% of which show up once; 6.5% is in the top ten. Looked up from germline, CDR1 is SEHNR and CDR2 is FQNEAQ (reference sequence). The V and J ends lost 2 bases and 3 bases respectively, with 8 bases between them. The CDR3 covers 13 residues. In its sample, this clonotype was seen many times. The antigen remains undetermined. The sequencing sample was made of PBMCs. This chain links TRBV7-9 with TRBJ2-7; unclear D gene. The origin of this receptor is a human donor in good health (CMV status not recorded). Some clones in this sample may be carry-over from other donors' samples. CDR3 bases: TGTGCCAGCAGCTTAACCATTGACTACGAGCAGTACTTC. It is translated as CASSLTIDYEQYF.